Listed here is a single TCR beta chain. This record comes from a study of blood T cell repertoires in COVID-19. Study details: Material from acute and convalescent COVID-19 was sourced from the United States, Italy and Spain. PBMCs, B-cell-depleted T cells, or T cells provided the cDNA or gDNA that made up the material.

Per the authors' pipeline: Counts of nucleated cells, estimated from reference gene primer amplification, were obtained. Generated by immunoSEQ multiplex PCR, the TCRdb table keeps only in-frame clones and is missing some. D and trimming come from the DNA, and the V and J calls and clone size come from that table. The profile shows under 300,000 clones, 65% to 90% of them singletons. The CDR3 runs 15 residues. Germline V gene sequence: CDR1 SGHRS, CDR2 YFSETQ. Unmatched junction bases numbered 3, after V lost 5 bases and J lost 0 bases. V usage is TRBV5-1 and J usage is TRBJ2-3, with 10 positions matching TRBD2. This receptor was taken from a woman of 80 years or more with active or convalescent COVID-19. The sequencing input was peripheral blood. DNA for the CDR3: TGCGCCAGCAGTCTTAGCGGGAGGAGCACAGATACGCAGTATTTT. This gives the protein CASSLSGRSTDTQYF.